This T cell receptor beta chain was obtained from a study of response to subunit inactivated influenza vaccine. Notes on the study in general: Authors suggested few new T cells are recruited by each seasonal influenza vaccination.

The V gene lost 1 base and the J gene lost 3 bases, with 18 bases spanning the gap. Per germline, CDR1 DFQATT and CDR2 SNEGSKA (reference sequence). CDR3 length: 16 amino acids. Only a few counts were recorded for this clonotype. Antigen specificity is unknown. TCRdb re-called the RT-PCR reads through MiXCR, storing one row per CDR3 protein. The sample holds almost 600,000 distinct CDR3 sequences; 12% to 15% are singletons and the top ten take around 10%. The sequence was collected from a man between 50 and 59 years old who received an inactivated influenza vaccine. The sample here was PBMCs from blood, taken 11 to 12 days after vaccination. This rearrangement joins TRBV20-1 to TRBJ1-2; D not certain. Written as DNA, the CDR3 is TGCAGTGCTAGAGGAGGAGGATCTGGACTGTACTATGGCTACACCTTC. Its protein is CSARGGGSGLYYGYTF.